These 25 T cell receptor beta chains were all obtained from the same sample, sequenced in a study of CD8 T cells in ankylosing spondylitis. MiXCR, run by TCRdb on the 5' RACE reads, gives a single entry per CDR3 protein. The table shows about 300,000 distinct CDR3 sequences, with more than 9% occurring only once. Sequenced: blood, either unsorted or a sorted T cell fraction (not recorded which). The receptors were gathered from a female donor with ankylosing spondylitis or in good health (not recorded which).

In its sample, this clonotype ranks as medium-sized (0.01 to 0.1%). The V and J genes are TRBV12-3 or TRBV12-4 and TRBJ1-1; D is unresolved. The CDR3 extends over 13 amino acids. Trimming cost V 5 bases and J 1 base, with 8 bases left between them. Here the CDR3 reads CASSGRENTEAFF. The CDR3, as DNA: TGTGCCAGCAGTGGACGGGAGAACACTGAAGCTTTCTTT.

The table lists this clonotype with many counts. CDR3 in DNA: TGCAGTGCGGGACTAGCGGGAGGGGACTACGAGCAGTACTTC. Protein sequence: CSAGLAGGDYEQYF. The gene calls are TRBV20-1 and TRBJ2-7, with TRBD2 identical over 16 bases. CDR1 is DFQATT, CDR2 SNEGSKA, per germline (reference sequence). The CDR3 runs 14 residues. Trimming took 6 bases from V and 3 from J; bases not matched to a gene: 2.

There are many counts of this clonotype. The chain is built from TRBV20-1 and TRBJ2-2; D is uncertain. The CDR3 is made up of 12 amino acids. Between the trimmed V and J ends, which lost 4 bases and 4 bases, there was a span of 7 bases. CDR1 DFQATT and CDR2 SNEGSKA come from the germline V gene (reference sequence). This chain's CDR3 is CSAKAFTGELFF. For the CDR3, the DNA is TGCAGTGCTAAGGCGTTCACCGGGGAGCTGTTTTTT.

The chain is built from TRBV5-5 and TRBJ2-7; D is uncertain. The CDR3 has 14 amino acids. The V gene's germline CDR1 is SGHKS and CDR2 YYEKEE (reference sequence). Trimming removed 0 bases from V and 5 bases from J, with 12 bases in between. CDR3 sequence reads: CASSLGQLLDEQYF. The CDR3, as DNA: TGTGCCAGCAGCTTGGGGCAATTGCTAGACGAGCAGTACTTC.

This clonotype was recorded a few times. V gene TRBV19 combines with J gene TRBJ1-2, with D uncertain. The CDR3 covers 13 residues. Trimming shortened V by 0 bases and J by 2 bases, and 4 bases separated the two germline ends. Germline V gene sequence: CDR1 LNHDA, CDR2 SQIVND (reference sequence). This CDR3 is CASSIDSNYGYTF. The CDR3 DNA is TGTGCCAGTAGTATAGACAGCAACTATGGCTACACCTTC.

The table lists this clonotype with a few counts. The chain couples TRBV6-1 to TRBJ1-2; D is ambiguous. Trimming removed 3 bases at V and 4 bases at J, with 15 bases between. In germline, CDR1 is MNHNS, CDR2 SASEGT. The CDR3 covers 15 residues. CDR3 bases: TGTGCCAGCAGTGATAGCGGACGTACATTCTATGGCTACACCTTC. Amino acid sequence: CASSDSGRTFYGYTF.

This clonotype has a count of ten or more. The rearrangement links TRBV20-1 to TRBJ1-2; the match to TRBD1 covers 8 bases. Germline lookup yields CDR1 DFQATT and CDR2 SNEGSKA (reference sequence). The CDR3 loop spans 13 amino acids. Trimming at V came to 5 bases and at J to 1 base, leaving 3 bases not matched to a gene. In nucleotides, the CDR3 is TGCAGTGCTGAGGACAGGGTTAACTATGGCTACACCTTC. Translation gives CSAEDRVNYGYTF.

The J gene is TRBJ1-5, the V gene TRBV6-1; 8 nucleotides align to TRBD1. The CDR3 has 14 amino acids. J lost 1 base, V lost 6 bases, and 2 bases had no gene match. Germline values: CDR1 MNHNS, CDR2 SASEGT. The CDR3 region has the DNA TGTGCCAGCAGAACAGGGGGGAGCAATCAGCCCCAGCATTTT. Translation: CASRTGGSNQPQHF.

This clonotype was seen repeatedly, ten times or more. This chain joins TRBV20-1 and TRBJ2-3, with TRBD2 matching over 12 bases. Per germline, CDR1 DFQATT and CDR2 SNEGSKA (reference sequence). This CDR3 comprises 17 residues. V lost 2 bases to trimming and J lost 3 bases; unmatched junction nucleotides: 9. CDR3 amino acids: CSARWTSGVPLTDTQYF. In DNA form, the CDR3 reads TGCAGTGCTAGATGGACTAGCGGGGTTCCACTTACAGATACGCAGTATTTT.

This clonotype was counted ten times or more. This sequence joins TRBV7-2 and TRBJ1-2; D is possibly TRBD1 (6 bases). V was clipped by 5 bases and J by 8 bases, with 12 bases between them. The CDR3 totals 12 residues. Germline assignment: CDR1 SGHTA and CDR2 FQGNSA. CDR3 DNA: TGTGCCAGCAGCCATACTGGACAGGGCTACACCTTC. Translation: CASSHTGQGYTF.

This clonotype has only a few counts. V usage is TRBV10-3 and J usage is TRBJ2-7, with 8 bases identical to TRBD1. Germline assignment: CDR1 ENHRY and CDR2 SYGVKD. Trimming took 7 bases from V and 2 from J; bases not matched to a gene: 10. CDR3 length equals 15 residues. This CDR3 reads CAITDRGGKTYEQYF. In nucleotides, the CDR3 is TGTGCCATCACCGACAGGGGAGGAAAAACCTACGAGCAGTACTTC.

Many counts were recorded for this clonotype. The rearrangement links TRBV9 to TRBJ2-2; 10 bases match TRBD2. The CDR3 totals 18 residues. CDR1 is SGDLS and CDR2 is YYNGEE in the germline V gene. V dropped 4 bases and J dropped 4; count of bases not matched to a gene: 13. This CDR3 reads CASSSHTSGRALTGELFF. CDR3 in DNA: TGTGCCAGCAGCTCCCACACAAGCGGGAGGGCCCTCACCGGGGAGCTGTTTTTT.

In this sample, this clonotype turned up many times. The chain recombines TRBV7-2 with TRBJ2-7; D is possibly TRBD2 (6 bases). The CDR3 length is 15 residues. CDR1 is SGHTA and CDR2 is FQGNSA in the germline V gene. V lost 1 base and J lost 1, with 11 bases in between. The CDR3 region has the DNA TGTGCCAGCAGCTTAGTAGTCGGGAGTTCCTACGAGCAGTACTTC. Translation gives CASSLVVGSSYEQYF.

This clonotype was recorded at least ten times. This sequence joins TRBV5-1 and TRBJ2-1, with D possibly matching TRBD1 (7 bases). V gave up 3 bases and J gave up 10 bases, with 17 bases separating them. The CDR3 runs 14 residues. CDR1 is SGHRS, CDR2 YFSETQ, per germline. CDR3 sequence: CASSYTDQGGEQFF. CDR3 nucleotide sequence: TGCGCCAGCAGCTACACCGATCAGGGGGGAGAGCAGTTCTTC.

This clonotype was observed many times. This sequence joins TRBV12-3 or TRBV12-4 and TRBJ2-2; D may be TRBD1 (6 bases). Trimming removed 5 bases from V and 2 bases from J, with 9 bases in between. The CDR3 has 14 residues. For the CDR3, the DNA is TGTGCCAGCAGTGACAGGATCAACACCGGGGAGCTGTTTTTT. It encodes CASSDRINTGELFF.

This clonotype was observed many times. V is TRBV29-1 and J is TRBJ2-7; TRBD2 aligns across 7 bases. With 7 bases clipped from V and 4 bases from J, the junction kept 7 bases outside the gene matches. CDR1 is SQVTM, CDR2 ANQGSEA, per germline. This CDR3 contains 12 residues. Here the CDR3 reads CSAAGGRYEQYF. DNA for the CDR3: TGCAGCGCCGCCGGGGGGAGATACGAGCAGTACTTC.

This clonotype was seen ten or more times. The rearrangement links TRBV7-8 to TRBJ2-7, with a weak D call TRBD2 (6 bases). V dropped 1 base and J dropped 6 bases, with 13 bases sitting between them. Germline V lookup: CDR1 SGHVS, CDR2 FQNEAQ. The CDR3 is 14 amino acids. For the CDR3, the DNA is TGTGCCAGCAGCTTAGTTGGGGGGTCGGCCGAGCAGTACTTC. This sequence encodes CASSLVGGSAEQYF. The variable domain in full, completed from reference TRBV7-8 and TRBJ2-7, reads GAGVSQSPRYKVAKRGQDVALRCDPISGHVSLFWYQQALGQGPEFLTYFQNEAQLDKSGLPSDRFFAERPEGSVSTLKIQRTQQEDSAVYLCASSLVGGSAEQYFGPGTRLTVT.

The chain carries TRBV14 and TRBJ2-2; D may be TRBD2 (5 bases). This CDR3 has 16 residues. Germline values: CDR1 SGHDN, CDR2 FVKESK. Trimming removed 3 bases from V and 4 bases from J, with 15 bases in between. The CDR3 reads CASSHRGGRFTGELFF. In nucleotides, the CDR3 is TGTGCCAGCAGCCATAGAGGAGGTCGGTTCACCGGGGAGCTGTTTTTT.

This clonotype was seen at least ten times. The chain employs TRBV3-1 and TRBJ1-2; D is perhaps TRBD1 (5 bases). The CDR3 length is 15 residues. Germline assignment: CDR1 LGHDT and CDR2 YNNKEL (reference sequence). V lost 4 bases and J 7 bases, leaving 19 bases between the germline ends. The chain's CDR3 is CASSPWPGYVGGYTF. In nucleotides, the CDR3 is TGTGCCAGCAGCCCGTGGCCAGGGTATGTAGGTGGCTACACCTTC.

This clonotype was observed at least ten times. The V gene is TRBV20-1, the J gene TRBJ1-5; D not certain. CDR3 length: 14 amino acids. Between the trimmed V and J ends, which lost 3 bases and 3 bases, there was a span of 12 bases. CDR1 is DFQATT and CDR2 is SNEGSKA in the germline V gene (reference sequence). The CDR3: CSARLGGFNQPQHF. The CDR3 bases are TGCAGTGCTAGGCTGGGAGGATTCAATCAGCCCCAGCATTTT.

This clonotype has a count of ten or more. CDR3 coding DNA: TGCAGTGCTAGATCCTACGAGCAGTACTTC. It yields the protein CSARSYEQYF. This chain joins TRBV20-1 and TRBJ2-7; D gene unclear. Germline V gene lookup returns CDR1 DFQATT and CDR2 SNEGSKA (reference sequence). This CDR3 spans 10 amino acids. V lost 2 bases to trimming and J lost 1 base, with 0 bases between them.

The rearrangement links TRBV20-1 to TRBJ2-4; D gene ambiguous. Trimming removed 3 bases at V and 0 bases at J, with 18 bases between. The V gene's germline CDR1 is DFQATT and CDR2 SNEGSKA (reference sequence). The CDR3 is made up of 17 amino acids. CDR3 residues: CSASPNHHALAKNIQYF. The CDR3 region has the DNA TGCAGTGCTAGCCCTAACCACCATGCGCTAGCCAAAAACATTCAGTACTTC.

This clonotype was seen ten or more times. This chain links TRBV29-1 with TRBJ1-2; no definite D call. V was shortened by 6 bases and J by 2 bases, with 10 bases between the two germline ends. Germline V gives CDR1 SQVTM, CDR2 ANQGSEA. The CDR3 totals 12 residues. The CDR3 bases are TGCAGCGTCAAGTGGGAAAACTATGGCTACACCTTC. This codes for CSVKWENYGYTF.

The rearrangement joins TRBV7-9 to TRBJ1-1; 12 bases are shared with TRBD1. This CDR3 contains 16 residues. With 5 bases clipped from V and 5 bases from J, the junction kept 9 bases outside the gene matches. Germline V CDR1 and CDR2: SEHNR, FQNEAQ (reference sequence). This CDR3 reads CASSPRDRGRGTEAFF. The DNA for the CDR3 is TGTGCCAGCAGCCCCCGGGACAGGGGGCGAGGAACTGAAGCTTTCTTT.

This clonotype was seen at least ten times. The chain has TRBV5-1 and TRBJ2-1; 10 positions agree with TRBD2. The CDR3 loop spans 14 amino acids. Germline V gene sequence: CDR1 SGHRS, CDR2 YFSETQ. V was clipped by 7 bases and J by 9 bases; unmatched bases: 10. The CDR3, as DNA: TGCGCCAGCCAAAGGAGCGGGGGGGCGTTTGAGCAGTTCTTC. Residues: CASQRSGGAFEQFF.